The T cell receptor (beta chain) under discussion was sequenced for a study of T cell responses to AZD1222 COVID-19 vaccine. Findings and limits, study-wide: Vaccine-associated CD4 TCRs ranged over spike, dominating at 160-218 and 743-854. Baseline serology detected seropositivity in only a handful of AZD1222 recipients. Spike-specific TCR repertoires showed rising breadth and depth after two AZD1222 doses. Epitopes outside B.1.351 and B.1.1.7 mutated regions reportedly drew nearly half of spike TCRs.

Assay: immunoSEQ multiplex PCR; the TCRdb copy retains only in-frame clones and omits some. This repertoire shows roughly 200,000 clones, 91% found once; its top ten account for approximately 1.8%. Notes on this clone: Its antigen is unknown.

In germline, CDR1 is SGHAT, CDR2 FQNNGV. The V gene end was trimmed by 6 bases and the J gene end by 6 bases; junction bases not matched to a gene: 7. This CDR3 region has 15 residues. The chain links TRBV11-2 to TRBJ2-2, with 10 positions matching TRBD2. The sample in question was peripheral blood, obtained 28 days after the second AZD1222 dose. The TCR sequence derives from an adult who received the AZD1222 COVID-19 vaccine. This chain's CDR3 is CASRGRGLASGELFF. As DNA, the CDR3 is TGTGCCAGCAGGGGTCGGGGACTAGCGTCCGGGGAGCTGTTTTTT. Full variable domain (outside the CDR3, taken from reference TRBV11-2 and TRBJ2-2): EAGVAQSPRYKIIEKRQSVAFWCNPISGHATLYWYQQILGQGPKLLIQFQNNGVVDDSQLPKDRFSAERLKGVDSTLKIQPAKLEDSAVYLCASRGRGLASGELFFGEGSRLTVL.